This T cell receptor beta chain was profiled in a study of T cell changes during pregnancy in multiple sclerosis. Trimming stripped 0 bases from V and 3 bases from J, with 13 bases between. Looked up from germline, CDR1 is MNHEY and CDR2 is SVGAGI. The CDR3 spans 16 residues. Libraries were prepared by immunoSEQ multiplex PCR; TCRdb keeps only in-frame clonotypes and omits some of them. The profile shows 30,000 or so clones, just over 85% of them singletons. The receptor was derived from a female donor in good health, enrolled as a control in a pregnancy study. The chain carries TRBV6-5 and TRBJ2-3; D is possibly TRBD1 (5 bases). The sample consisted of CD4+ T cells from peripheral blood mononuclear cells, taken in the first trimester of pregnancy. The CDR3 loop reads CASSYSIAGKTDTQYF. CDR3 DNA sequence: TGTGCCAGCAGTTACTCGATAGCAGGGAAAACAGATACGCAGTATTTT.